This T cell receptor (beta chain) was sequenced for a study of blood T cells in healthy people across ages. Per-sample PBMC isolation yielded at least 6.5 million cells. This clonotype was observed at least ten times. V was trimmed by 0 bases and J by 6 bases, leaving 7 bases between them. Germline V gene sequence: CDR1 SGHDN, CDR2 FVKESK. This CDR3 spans 13 amino acids. A J-beta primer mix and a sample-barcoded 5' primer were used in a second PCR of about 7 to 11 cycles. TCRdb ran MiXCR on the 5' RACE reads and lists one entry per CDR3 protein. The sample shows some 880,000 distinct CDR3 sequences, 35% to 40% of them seen only once.

The sequenced material came from blood. The receptor was isolated from a man in his late teens or twenties in good health. The chain recombines TRBV14 with TRBJ2-3; D unresolved. CDR3 protein: CASSQDLEDTQYF. The CDR3, as DNA: TGTGCCAGCAGCCAAGATCTTGAGGATACGCAGTATTTT.